These 14 T cell receptor beta chains originate from one sample sequenced in a study of CD8+ T cells in alopecia areata (dated 2018 in TCRdb). Library method: the immunoSEQ multiplex PCR assay. For TCR sequencing, RNA was extracted from every sample and reverse transcribed into cDNA to serve as template. In its TCRdb copy, this immuneACCESS table keeps in-frame sequences only and misses some clones. Where compared with another copy, unresolved V genes explain less than half of these, and the others have no known cause. This sample has more than 200,000 clones in its table, and approximately 72% of those were observed once. Around 1.2% of the sample comes from the top ten. Taken with the paper, the label for treatment or condition translates to: oral pan-JAK inhibitor, 5-10 mg twice daily. The specimen comprised CD4+ T cells sorted from blood, sampled at week 44, from a patient treated with tofacitinib. The receptors stem from a human donor with alopecia areata.

This chain uses TRBV12-5 with TRBJ2-1; 10 bases fit TRBD2. CDR3 size: 20 residues. V shed 0 bases, J shed 6 bases, and the junction held 17 bases outside the gene matches. From germline, CDR1 is LGHNT and CDR2 FRNRAP. The CDR3 DNA reads TGTGCTAGTGGTTTGGTACAGCGGGGGGGTTTAATCTTCGGTGGCAATGAGCAGTTCTTC. As protein: CASGLVQRGGLIFGGNEQFF.

The chain couples TRBV29-1 to TRBJ2-1; 8 bases align to TRBD2. The CDR3 length is 18 residues. The V gene's germline CDR1 is SQVTM and CDR2 ANQGSEA. V dropped 0 bases and J dropped 0; count of bases not matched to a gene: 10. In DNA form, the CDR3 reads TGCAGCGTTGAAGATCTTCTGGGGCGGGGGGTCTCCTACAATGAGCAGTTCTTC. It specifies CSVEDLLGRGVSYNEQFF.

The V and J genes are TRBV28 and TRBJ2-7; D is unclear. The V gene's germline CDR1 is MDHEN and CDR2 SYDVKM. This CDR3 contains 13 residues. Trimming left V 7 bases short and J 5 bases short, with 15 bases between. The CDR3 loop is CASTGGTVDEQYF. The CDR3, as DNA: TGTGCCAGCACCGGCGGTACAGTGGACGAGCAGTACTTC.

This clone was seen only a few times. The chain is built from TRBV6-1 and TRBJ2-1; TRBD2 agrees at 14 bases. Trimming removed 7 bases from V and 8 bases from J; junction bases left unmatched: 7. The length of the CDR3 is 15 residues. Germline V gene sequence: CDR1 MNHNS, CDR2 SASEGT. The CDR3 sequence: CASTSTSGGAHEQFF. The CDR3 DNA reads as TGTGCCAGCACTTCGACTAGCGGGGGGGCCCATGAGCAGTTCTTC.

The chain employs TRBV5-1 and TRBJ2-1, with D hard to call. CDR3 length: 15 residues. Germline V gene sequence: CDR1 SGHRS, CDR2 YFSETQ. The V gene lost 2 bases and the J gene lost 6 bases, with 15 bases spanning the gap. The CDR3 DNA reads TGCGCCAGCAGCTTCCAGGATGCCTCGAGCAATGAGCAGTTCTTC. Protein: CASSFQDASSNEQFF.

This clone was seen more than once but under ten times. The V gene is TRBV29-1, the J gene TRBJ1-2; 9 bases agree with TRBD1. The CDR3 is 14 residues long. V was pared by 6 bases and J by 3 bases, with 8 bases of the junction left unmatched. Germline CDR1 reads SQVTM; CDR2 reads ANQGSEA. The CDR3 loop reads CSVAPRQGDYGYTF. CDR3 sequence (DNA): TGCAGCGTGGCCCCGAGACAGGGGGACTATGGCTACACCTTC. The whole variable domain, remainder taken from reference TRBV29-1 and TRBJ1-2, is SAVISQKPSRDICQRGTSLTIQCQVDSQVTMMFWYRQQPGQSLTLIATANQGSEATYESGFVIDKFPISRPNLTFSTLTVSNMSPEDSSIYLCSVAPRQGDYGYTFGSGTRLTVV.

The CDR3 reads CASSEDRSTEAFF. The DNA of the CDR3 is TGTGCCAGCAGTGAGGACAGATCCACTGAAGCTTTCTTT. The chain couples TRBV6-1 to TRBJ1-1, with a possible D match to TRBD1 (6 bases). The germline V gene encodes CDR1 MNHNS and CDR2 SASEGT. The CDR3 is 13 amino acids. Deletions cut 3 bases from V and 4 bases from J, with 9 bases between.

The chain uses TRBV28 and TRBJ1-1, with D perhaps matching TRBD1 (6 bases). The germline V and J ends were trimmed by 5 bases and 4 bases, with 14 bases remaining between them. The CDR3 covers 14 residues. The germline V gene has CDR1 MDHEN and CDR2 SYDVKM. The CDR3 here is CASSIHRDSTEAFF. CDR3 bases: TGTGCCAGCAGTATTCACAGGGATTCCACTGAAGCTTTCTTT.

In this sample, this clone turned up a few times. This rearrangement joins TRBV19 to TRBJ1-6, with unresolved D. Germline CDR1 reads LNHDA; CDR2 reads SQIVND (reference sequence). V was trimmed by 10 bases and J by 7 bases, leaving 17 bases between them. The CDR3 spans 14 residues. CDR3 sequence: CATQPGGPNSPLHF. The CDR3 coding sequence is TGTGCCACCCAACCGGGAGGTCCCAATTCACCCCTCCACTTT.

The chain's CDR3 is CASSYSKGYEQYF. The CDR3 region has the DNA TGTGCCAGCAGTTACTCGAAGGGTTACGAGCAGTACTTC. This sequence joins TRBV6-5 and TRBJ2-7; no clear D. Trimming shortened V by 0 bases and J by 4 bases, and 7 bases separated the two germline ends. Germline V gene sequence: CDR1 MNHEY, CDR2 SVGAGI. The CDR3 consists of 13 residues.

The chain employs TRBV28 and TRBJ1-1; tentative D call: TRBD1 (6 bases). The CDR3 spans 13 residues. Deletions cut 6 bases from V and 6 bases from J, with 14 bases between. Germline V gene lookup returns CDR1 MDHEN and CDR2 SYDVKM. The CDR3 loop reads CASRTANRAEAFF. CDR3 DNA: TGTGCCAGCAGGACGGCGAACAGGGCTGAAGCTTTCTTT.

V is TRBV7-2 and J is TRBJ2-3; 7 bases agree with TRBD2. The CDR3 sequence is 16 residues long. With V trimmed by 1 base and J by 4 bases, 8 bases remained unmatched. CDR1 SGHTA and CDR2 FQGNSA come from the germline V gene. The CDR3 region is CASSLESGLDPDTQYF. CDR3 nucleotides: TGTGCCAGCAGCTTAGAGAGCGGACTAGACCCAGATACGCAGTATTTT.

This chain joins TRBV25-1 and TRBJ2-1; 14 nucleotides match TRBD2. Germline V gene data show CDR1 as MGHDK and CDR2 as SYGVNS. CDR3 length: 15 amino acids. With 3 bases clipped from V and 12 bases from J, the junction kept 7 bases outside the gene matches. DNA of the CDR3: TGTGCCAGCAGTGACCCGGGACTAGCGGGGGTAGGGCAGTTCTTC. Its translation is CASSDPGLAGVGQFF. The full variable domain, in which reference TRBV25-1 and TRBJ2-1 provide the parts outside the CDR3, is EADIYQTPRYLVIGTGKKITLECSQTMGHDKMYWYQQDPGMELHLIHYSYGVNSTEKGDLSSESTVSRIRTEHFPLTLESARPSHTSQYLCASSDPGLAGVGQFFGPGTRLTVL.

In nucleotides, the CDR3 is TGCGCCAGCAGCCGGACGACAGGGTATGATTCACCCCTCCACTTT. Translating it yields CASSRTTGYDSPLHF. J is TRBJ1-6 and V is TRBV4-3, with 7 nucleotides matching TRBD1. This CDR3 is 15 amino acids long. Germline-derived CDR1 and CDR2 are LGHNA and YSLEER. V dropped 4 bases and J dropped 8; count of bases not matched to a gene: 8.